This T cell receptor beta chain was captured by sequencing in a study of OX40 agonist ivuxolimab in advanced cancers. Study-wide results and limits: By week 6 at 0.1 to 3.0 mg/kg, blood CD4+ and CD8+ T cells had expanded clonally.

Clones were read by immunoSEQ multiplex PCR, and TCRdb kept only the in-frame ones, dropping some. Counted here are 53,000 or so clones, less than 85% occurring once; the ten biggest clones make up more than 10%. This clone was seen just once. Its antigen remains unknown. With V trimmed by 5 bases and J by 9 bases, 4 bases remained unmatched. This CDR3 has 14 amino acids. The germline CDR1 and CDR2 sequences are MNHNY and SVGAGI (reference sequence). The V gene is TRBV6-6, the J gene TRBJ2-1, with 13 positions matching TRBD2. This TCR derives from an adult with an advanced solid tumor such as melanoma, head and neck, liver or kidney cancer. Material: CD4+ or CD8+ T cells sorted from blood, obtained in a trial of the OX40 agonist ivuxolimab. The CDR3 reads CASSRTSGSPEQFF. CDR3 nucleotides: TGTGCCAGCAGTCGGACTAGCGGGAGCCCTGAGCAGTTCTTC.